The T cell receptor beta chain under discussion was sequenced for a study of tumor-infiltrating lymphocytes in localized non-small cell lung cancer. Study overall: Resected tumor was paired with non-adjacent uninvolved lung from the same patient.

Profiling relied on immunoSEQ multiplex PCR, and the TCRdb table lists in-frame clones only, not all of them. The sample has about 12,000 clones; under 90% are singletons. General study findings and limits: Tumors had more T cell infiltration than uninvolved lung, per TCRbeta sequencing and CD3 counts.

This clone appeared once. What it binds is unknown. Germline values: CDR1 SGHNT, CDR2 YYREEE (reference sequence). The CDR3 totals 14 residues. V gave up 2 bases and J gave up 3 bases; unmatched junction bases: 0. The sample consisted of lung tumor tissue. The V gene is TRBV5-4, the J gene TRBJ2-7, with 12 bases that match TRBD2. The receptor was isolated from a human donor with non-small cell lung cancer. The CDR3 here is CASSLLAGGYEQYF. Written as DNA, the CDR3 is TGTGCCAGCAGCTTACTAGCGGGGGGCTACGAGCAGTACTTC.